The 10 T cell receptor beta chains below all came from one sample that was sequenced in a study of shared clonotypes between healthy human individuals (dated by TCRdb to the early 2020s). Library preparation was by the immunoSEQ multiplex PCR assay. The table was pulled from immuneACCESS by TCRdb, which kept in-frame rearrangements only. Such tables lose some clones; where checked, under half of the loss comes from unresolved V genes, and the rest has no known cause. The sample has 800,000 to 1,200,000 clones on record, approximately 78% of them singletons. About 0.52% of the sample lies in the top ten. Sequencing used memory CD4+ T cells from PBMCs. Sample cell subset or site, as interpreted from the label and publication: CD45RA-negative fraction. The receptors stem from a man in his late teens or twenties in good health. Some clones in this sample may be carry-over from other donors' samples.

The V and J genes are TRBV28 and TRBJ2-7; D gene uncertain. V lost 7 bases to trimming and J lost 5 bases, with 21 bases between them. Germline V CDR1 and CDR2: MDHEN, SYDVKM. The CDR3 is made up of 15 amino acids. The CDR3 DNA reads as TGTGCCAGCAATTCCCCGACGCGCCCCTCGGACGAGCAGTACTTC. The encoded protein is CASNSPTRPSDEQYF.

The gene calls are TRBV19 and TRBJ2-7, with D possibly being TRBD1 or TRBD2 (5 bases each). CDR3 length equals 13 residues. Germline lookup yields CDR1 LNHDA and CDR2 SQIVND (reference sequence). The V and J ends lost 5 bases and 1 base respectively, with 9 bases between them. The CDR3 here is CASSRGPSYEQYF. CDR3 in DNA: TGTGCCAGTAGTCGGGGACCGTCCTACGAGCAGTACTTC.

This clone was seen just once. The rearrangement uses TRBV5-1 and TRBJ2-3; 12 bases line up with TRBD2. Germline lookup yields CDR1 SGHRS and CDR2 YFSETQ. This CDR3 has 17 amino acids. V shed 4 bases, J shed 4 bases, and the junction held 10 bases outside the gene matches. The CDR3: CASSRRLAGADPDTQYF. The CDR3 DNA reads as TGCGCCAGCAGCCGCCGACTAGCGGGAGCAGATCCAGATACGCAGTATTTT.

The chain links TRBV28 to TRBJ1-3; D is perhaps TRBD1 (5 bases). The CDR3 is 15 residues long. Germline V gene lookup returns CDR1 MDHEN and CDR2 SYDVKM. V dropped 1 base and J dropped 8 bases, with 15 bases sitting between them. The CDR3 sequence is CASSLSGRVRDTIYF. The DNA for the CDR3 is TGTGCCAGCAGTTTATCGGGCAGGGTCCGTGACACCATATATTTT.

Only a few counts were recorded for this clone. The DNA of the CDR3 is TGTGCCTGGAGTGTACTGATGAACACTGAAGCTTTCTTT. This translates into CAWSVLMNTEAFF. V gene TRBV30 combines with J gene TRBJ1-1; D not certain. Trimming pared 0 bases from V and 0 bases from J, leaving 5 bases between. This CDR3 comprises 13 residues. Germline V gene lookup returns CDR1 GTSNPN and CDR2 SVGIG (reference sequence).

CDR3 sequence reads: CASSATEGLAGTNTGELFF. CDR3 bases: TGTGCCAGCAGTGCGACCGAGGGACTAGCGGGCACGAACACCGGGGAGCTGTTTTTT. This chain links TRBV6-4 with TRBJ2-2, with 12 bases aligning to TRBD2. Losses at the gene ends were 4 bases for V and 0 bases for J; bases not matched to a gene: 9. CDR1 and CDR2 from the germline V gene are MRHNA and SNTAGT. This CDR3 spans 19 amino acids.

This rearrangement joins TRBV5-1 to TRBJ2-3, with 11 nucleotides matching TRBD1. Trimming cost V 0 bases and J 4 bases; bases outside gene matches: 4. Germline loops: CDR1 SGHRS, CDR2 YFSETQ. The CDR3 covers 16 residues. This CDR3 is CASSLGGQGAADTQYF. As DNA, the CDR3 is TGCGCCAGCAGCTTGGGTGGACAGGGGGCGGCAGATACGCAGTATTTT.

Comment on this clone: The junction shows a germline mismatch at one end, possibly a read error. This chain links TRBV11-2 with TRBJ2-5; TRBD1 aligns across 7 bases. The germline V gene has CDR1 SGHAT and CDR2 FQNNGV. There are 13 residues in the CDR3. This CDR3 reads CASTVGGQGTQYF. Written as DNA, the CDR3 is TGTGCCAGCACCGTAGGGGGCCAAGGGACCCAGTACTTC.

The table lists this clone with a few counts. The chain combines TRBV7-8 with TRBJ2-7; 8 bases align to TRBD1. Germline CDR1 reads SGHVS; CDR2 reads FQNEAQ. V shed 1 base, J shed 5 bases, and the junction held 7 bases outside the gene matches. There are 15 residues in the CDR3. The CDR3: CASSLGRTGSNEQYF. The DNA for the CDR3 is TGTGCCAGCAGCTTAGGGCGGACAGGGTCTAACGAGCAGTACTTC.

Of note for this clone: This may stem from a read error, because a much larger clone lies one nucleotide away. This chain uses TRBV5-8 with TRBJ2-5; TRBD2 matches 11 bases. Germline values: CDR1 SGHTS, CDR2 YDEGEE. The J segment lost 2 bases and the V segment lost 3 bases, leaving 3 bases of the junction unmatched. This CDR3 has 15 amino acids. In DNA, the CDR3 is TGTGCCAGCAGCTGGGGACTAGCGGCACAAGAGACCCAGTACTTC. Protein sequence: CASSWGLAAQETQYF.